This TCR beta chain stems from a study of blood T cell repertoires in COVID-19. Study overall: PBMCs, B-cell-depleted T cells, or T cells were the source of the cDNA or gDNA that made up the material.

Authors' data handling: Cell counts per sample came from amplifying reference gene primers. Sequenced by immunoSEQ multiplex PCR; TCRdb stores in-frame clones only, minus some. V, J and clone size are those of that table, while D and trimming were read from the DNA. The data contain about 260,000 clones, around 87% of them singletons. This CDR3 has 15 amino acids. V gave up 5 bases and J gave up 7 bases, with 20 bases separating them. Germline V lookup: CDR1 SGHTA, CDR2 FQGNSA. This rearrangement joins TRBV7-2 to TRBJ1-2; no reliable D call. Sample: peripheral blood. This receptor was identified in a woman in her forties who had recovered from COVID-19. The CDR3 spells CASSPTVGPLGGYTF. The CDR3 DNA reads as TGTGCCAGCAGCCCAACAGTCGGTCCTCTGGGTGGCTACACCTTC.